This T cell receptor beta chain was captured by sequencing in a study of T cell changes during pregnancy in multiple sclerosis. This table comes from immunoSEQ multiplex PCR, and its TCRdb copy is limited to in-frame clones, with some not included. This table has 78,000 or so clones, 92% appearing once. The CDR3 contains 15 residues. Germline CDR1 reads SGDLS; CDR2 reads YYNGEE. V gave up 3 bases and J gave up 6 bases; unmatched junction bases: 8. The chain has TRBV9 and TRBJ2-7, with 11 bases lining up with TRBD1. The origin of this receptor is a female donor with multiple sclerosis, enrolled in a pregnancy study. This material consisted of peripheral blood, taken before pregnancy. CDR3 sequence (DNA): TGTGCCAGCAGCGGCCCCGGGACAGGGGGAACCGAGCAGTACTTC. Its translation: CASSGPGTGGTEQYF.